This is a list of T cell receptor beta chains from one sample in a study of cytomegalovirus exposure and HLA in healthy donors. Clones were read by immunoSEQ multiplex PCR, and TCRdb kept only the in-frame ones, dropping some. The sample lists under 200,000 clones, around 74% occurring once. Input material: PBMCs. These TCRs come from a female donor in good health and CMV-seronegative. Both conserved end residues are part of each CDR3. The D gene is left open where the match is weak. Rows may omit the clone size; those that give it use once, few, many or a size class.

v_call	cdr3_length	d_call	j_call	clone_size	cdr3_aa	cdr3_nt
TRBV29-1	13	.	TRBJ2-7	.	CSVESRGSYEQYF	TGCAGCGTTGAGAGTAGGGGGTCCTACGAGCAGTACTTC
TRBV5-1	15	TRBD1	TRBJ2-5	few	CASSWPTGGVETQYF	TGCGCCAGCAGCTGGCCGACAGGGGGGGTGGAGACCCAGTACTTC
TRBV6-5	14	TRBD1	TRBJ1-1	.	CASSSDRRYTEAFF	TGTGCCAGCAGTTCGGACAGGCGATACACTGAAGCTTTCTTT
TRBV6-5	14	TRBD2	TRBJ2-3	.	CASSYSGLTDTQYF	TGTGCCAGCAGTTACTCGGGACTAACGGATACGCAGTATTTT
TRBV7-3	15	.	TRBJ2-5	once	CASSLTGGAGETQYF	TGTGCCAGCAGCTTAACGGGGGGGGCAGGGGAGACCCAGTACTTC
TRBV6-6	15	TRBD1	TRBJ2-7	.	CASSRLRDRGYEQYF	TGTGCCAGCAGTCGTCTACGGGACAGGGGCTACGAGCAGTACTTC
TRBV18	16	TRBD2	TRBJ2-2	.	CASSPAAGMSTGELFF	TGTGCCAGCTCACCAGCAGCGGGGATGAGCACCGGGGAGCTGTTTTTT
TRBV4-3	16	TRBD2	TRBJ2-3	few	CASSQASGTPADTQYF	TGCGCCAGCAGCCAAGCAAGCGGGACTCCCGCAGATACGCAGTATTTT
TRBV5-1	16	.	TRBJ1-4	.	CASSPGGLATNEKLFF	TGCGCCAGCAGCCCGGGGGGGCTAGCAACTAATGAAAAACTGTTTTTT
TRBV15	15	.	TRBJ1-5	.	CATSSGGSSNQPQHF	TGTGCCACCAGCTCCGGGGGTAGTAGCAATCAGCCCCAGCATTTT
TRBV28	13	.	TRBJ1-5	few	CASSFPPNQPQHF	TGTGCCAGCAGCTTCCCTCCCAATCAGCCCCAGCATTTT
TRBV29-1	12	.	TRBJ1-1	few	CSVEGVQAEAFF	TGCAGCGTCGAGGGGGTTCAGGCTGAAGCTTTCTTT
TRBV19	15	.	TRBJ2-2	few	CASSILSSTTGELFF	TGTGCCAGTAGTATACTGTCTAGCACAACCGGGGAGCTGTTTTTT
TRBV19	12	.	TRBJ2-1	.	CASSIQGGAQFF	TGTGCCAGTAGTATCCAGGGAGGCGCGCAGTTCTTC
TRBV2	14	.	TRBJ2-5	few	CASSPRVTQETQYF	TGTGCCAGTAGCCCTCGGGTAACTCAAGAGACCCAGTACTTC
TRBV9	13	TRBD1	TRBJ1-3	.	CASSSTGYDTIYF	TGTGCCAGCAGCTCGACAGGGTACGACACCATATATTTT
TRBV19	12	.	TRBJ1-1	few	CASSTREAEAFF	TGTGCCAGTAGTACCAGGGAGGCTGAAGCTTTCTTT
TRBV28	14	TRBD1	TRBJ1-1	.	CASSLRDRDTEAFF	TGTGCCAGCAGTTTAAGGGACAGGGACACTGAAGCTTTCTTT
TRBV11-2	15	.	TRBJ1-3	few	CASSLVRFSGNTIYF	TGTGCCAGCAGCTTAGTGCGGTTCTCTGGAAACACCATATATTTT
TRBV19	12	.	TRBJ1-2	.	CAGSLGGYGYTF	TGTGCCGGATCCCTGGGAGGCTATGGCTACACCTTC
TRBV5-6	14	TRBD1	TRBJ1-5	.	CASSFRQGIQPQHF	TGTGCCAGCAGCTTCCGACAGGGGATACAGCCCCAGCATTTT
TRBV9	16	.	TRBJ1-5	.	CASSATGGGGNQPQHF	TGTGCCAGCAGCGCAACGGGGGGGGGAGGGAATCAGCCCCAGCATTTT
TRBV9	15	.	TRBJ2-5	.	CASSPHGTPQETQYF	TGTGCCAGCAGCCCTCATGGGACTCCACAAGAGACCCAGTACTTC
TRBV19	14	.	TRBJ1-1	.	CASSIGTENTEAFF	TGTGCCAGTAGTATAGGTACAGAGAACACTGAAGCTTTCTTT
TRBV30	14	.	TRBJ2-4	few	CACRGWLDKNIQYF	TGTGCCTGCAGGGGATGGTTGGACAAAAACATTCAGTACTTC
TRBV7-3	13	.	TRBJ1-1	.	CASSFSTNTEAFF	TGTGCCAGCAGCTTCTCGACAAACACTGAAGCTTTCTTT
TRBV28	15	.	TRBJ2-5	.	CASSVGQPGQETQYF	TGTGCCAGCAGTGTAGGACAGCCAGGGCAAGAGACCCAGTACTTC
TRBV15	14	.	TRBJ1-1	.	CATSRDAGETEAFF	TGTGCCACCAGCAGAGATGCGGGGGAAACTGAAGCTTTCTTT
TRBV19	14	TRBD1	TRBJ1-1	.	CASTGRGLNTEAFF	TGTGCCAGTACCGGCAGGGGGCTGAACACTGAAGCTTTCTTT
TRBV7-8	17	.	TRBJ2-1	.	CASSLGLGFPSYNEQFF	TGTGCCAGCAGCTTAGGGCTAGGATTTCCTTCCTACAATGAGCAGTTCTTC
TRBV4-2	16	.	TRBJ1-6	.	CASSPAAAADNSPLHF	TGTGCCAGCAGCCCGGCCGCGGCTGCCGATAATTCACCCCTCCACTTT
TRBV5-1	14	.	TRBJ1-1	few	CASSFRGGNTEAFF	TGCGCCAGCAGCTTCCGGGGTGGGAACACTGAAGCTTTCTTT
TRBV13	11	.	TRBJ2-3	.	CASSLRDTQYF	TGTGCCAGCAGCTTACGGGATACGCAGTATTTT
TRBV5-1	14	TRBD1	TRBJ1-3	.	CASTSGGSGNTIYF	TGCGCCAGCACCTCAGGGGGCTCTGGAAACACCATATATTTT
TRBV6-1	14	TRBD1	TRBJ1-2	.	CASSRDSNLNGYTF	TGTGCCAGCAGCCGGGACAGCAACTTAAATGGCTACACCTTC
TRBV11-2	15	TRBD1	TRBJ1-3	.	CASSYTGGSGNTIYF	TGTGCCAGCAGCTACACAGGGGGCTCTGGAAACACCATATATTTT
TRBV7-9	15	TRBD2	TRBJ2-3	few	CASSLNSGFTDTQYF	TGTGCCAGCAGCTTAAATAGCGGGTTCACAGATACGCAGTATTTT
TRBV14	13	.	TRBJ1-2	.	CASSQEARESYTF	TGTGCCAGCAGCCAAGAGGCCCGGGAGAGCTACACCTTC
TRBV6-1	14	TRBD1	TRBJ1-3	few	CASSHRGSGNTIYF	TGTGCCAGCAGCCACAGGGGATCCGGAAACACCATATATTTT
TRBV5-8	16	TRBD1	TRBJ2-7	.	CASSLSPRGLFHEQYF	TGTGCCAGCAGCTTGTCCCCCAGGGGGCTGTTCCACGAGCAGTACTTC
TRBV30	12	.	TRBJ2-7	.	CAWTRGGYEQYF	TGTGCCTGGACCAGGGGCGGCTACGAGCAGTACTTC
TRBV9	13	.	TRBJ2-7	.	CASSVSPSYEQYF	TGTGCCAGCAGCGTGTCACCTAGCTACGAGCAGTACTTC
TRBV4-3	15	.	TRBJ2-7	.	CASSQEGERTYEQYF	TGCGCCAGCAGCCAAGAGGGCGAAAGGACCTACGAGCAGTACTTC
TRBV19	15	.	TRBJ1-2	once	CASSPRERGYYGYTF	TGTGCCAGTAGTCCTCGCGAGCGGGGGTACTATGGCTACACCTTC
TRBV5-1	14	.	TRBJ2-7	few	CASSLLAGTVEQYF	TGTGCCAGCAGCTTATTAGCGGGGACAGTCGAGCAGTACTTC
TRBV28	14	.	TRBJ2-1	.	CASRSPGGGNEQFF	TGTGCCAGCAGATCCCCAGGGGGAGGAAATGAGCAGTTCTTC
TRBV6-1	12	.	TRBJ2-5	.	CASSDRGETQYF	TGTGCCAGCAGTGACAGAGGAGAGACCCAGTACTTC
TRBV19	16	.	TRBJ1-2	.	CASESGGGGKGYGYTF	TGTGCCAGCGAAAGCGGTGGTGGGGGCAAGGGCTATGGCTACACCTTC